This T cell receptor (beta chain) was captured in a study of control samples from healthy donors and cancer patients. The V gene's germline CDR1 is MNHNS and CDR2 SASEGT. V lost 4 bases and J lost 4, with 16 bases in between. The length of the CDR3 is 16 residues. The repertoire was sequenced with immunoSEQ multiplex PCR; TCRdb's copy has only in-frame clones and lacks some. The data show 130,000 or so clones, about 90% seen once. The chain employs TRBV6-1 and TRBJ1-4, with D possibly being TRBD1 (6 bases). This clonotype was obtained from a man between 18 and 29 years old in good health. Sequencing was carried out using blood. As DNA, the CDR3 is TGTGCCAGCAGTGGGGTCCGCCGGGGGCGTAATGAAAAACTGTTTTTT. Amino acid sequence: CASSGVRRGRNEKLFF.